Presented here are 8 T cell receptor beta chains from one specimen sequenced in a study of siplizumab effects on memory and regulatory T cells. Libraries were prepared by immunoSEQ multiplex PCR; TCRdb keeps only in-frame clonotypes and omits some of them. Seen here are approximately 100,000 clones, roughly 94% observed once, and the top ten hold about 1.2%. The sequencing input was non-Treg CD4+ T cells sorted from blood. The receptors were sampled from a human donor in good health.

The J gene is TRBJ1-1, the V gene TRBV29-1; a possible D gene is TRBD1 (6 bases). Germline assignment: CDR1 SQVTM and CDR2 ANQGSEA. V was clipped by 8 bases and J by 2 bases, with 12 bases between them. There are 12 residues in the CDR3. The CDR3 here is CSTGQSNTEAFF. CDR3 in DNA: TGCAGCACCGGACAGAGCAACACTGAAGCTTTCTTT.

This clone was counted between two and nine times. The V and J genes are TRBV7-9 and TRBJ1-5; 7 bases map to TRBD1. V lost 5 bases to trimming and J lost 9 bases; unmatched junction nucleotides: 7. CDR3 size: 13 residues. Germline V CDR1 and CDR2: SEHNR, FQNEAQ (reference sequence). CDR3 in amino acids: CASSLGTVAPQHF. For the CDR3, the DNA is TGTGCCAGCAGCCTCGGGACAGTCGCGCCCCAGCATTTT.

V usage is TRBV2 and J usage is TRBJ1-4; the match to TRBD1 covers 7 bases. There are 14 residues in the CDR3. The ends lost 7 bases at V and 4 bases at J; junction bases unmatched: 6. The germline gives CDR1 SNHLY, CDR2 FYNNEI. CDR3 loop: CASTTGTDNEKLFF. The CDR3 coding sequence is TGTGCCAGCACGACCGGGACAGATAATGAAAAACTGTTTTTT.

The V call is TRBV7-2, the J call TRBJ2-5; D gene unclear. Trimming cost V 1 base and J 6 bases, with 9 bases left between them. Germline V lookup: CDR1 SGHTA, CDR2 FQGNSA. This CDR3 is 13 amino acids long. The CDR3 loop reads CASSLDKGKTQYF. In DNA, the CDR3 is TGTGCCAGCAGCTTAGACAAGGGCAAGACCCAGTACTTC.

The chain recombines TRBV19 with TRBJ2-3; 7 nucleotides agree with TRBD1. Germline values: CDR1 LNHDA, CDR2 SQIVND (reference sequence). Losses at the gene ends were 4 bases for V and 0 bases for J; bases not matched to a gene: 7. The CDR3 is made up of 16 amino acids. The CDR3, as DNA: TGTGCCAGTAGTACTAGGGACAGAACTAGCACAGATACGCAGTATTTT. It codes for CASSTRDRTSTDTQYF.

The CDR3 nucleotides read TGTGCCAGCAGCTCCGACCGAACTAGGTCCGGGGAGCTGTTTTTT. Translation gives CASSSDRTRSGELFF. The chain links TRBV7-3 to TRBJ2-2; D might be TRBD2 (5 bases). CDR1 SGHTA and CDR2 FQGTGA come from the germline V gene. V dropped 4 bases and J dropped 6 bases, with 15 bases sitting between them. This CDR3 contains 15 residues.

The gene calls are TRBV5-6 and TRBJ2-7; TRBD2 agrees at 12 bases. Germline CDR1 is SGHDT and CDR2 is YYEEEE. CDR3 size: 16 residues. The V segment lost 4 bases and the J segment 0 bases; nucleotides outside the gene matches: 5. The DNA of the CDR3 is TGTGCCAGCAGCCCGGGACTAGCGGGCGGCTCCTACGAGCAGTACTTC. Residues: CASSPGLAGGSYEQYF.

The rearrangement joins TRBV27 to TRBJ2-7; 10 positions match TRBD2. The J segment lost 0 bases and the V segment lost 0 bases, leaving 5 bases of the junction unmatched. The V gene's germline CDR1 is MNHEY and CDR2 SMNVEV (reference sequence). The CDR3 loop spans 17 amino acids. The CDR3 here is CASSLSVAGGDSYEQYF. The DNA for the CDR3 is TGTGCCAGCAGTTTATCGGTAGCGGGAGGAGACTCCTACGAGCAGTACTTC.